This TCR beta chain was profiled in a study of blood T cell repertoires in COVID-19. Study-wide context: Sites across the United States, Italy and Spain contributed samples from acute and convalescent COVID-19.

Germline values: CDR1 LNHDA, CDR2 SQIVND (reference sequence). Trimming took 2 bases from V and 2 from J, leaving 13 bases between them. The CDR3 has 15 amino acids. Original processing methods: Amplification with reference gene primers provided the estimates of nucleated cell counts. Method: immunoSEQ multiplex PCR; TCRdb's copy keeps in-frame clones and lacks some. The V and J calls and clone size are taken from that table; D and trimming were inferred from the DNA. The data hold a few hundred thousand clones, with about 88% observed a single time. This receptor was obtained from a woman younger than 45 who had recovered from COVID-19. The chain has TRBV19 and TRBJ2-7; tentatively, D is TRBD1 (5 bases). Sequencing was carried out using PBMCs or T cells enriched from blood (not recorded which). The CDR3 region is CASSILLGPPYEQYF. The CDR3 nucleotides are TGTGCCAGTAGTATACTTTTGGGGCCACCCTACGAGCAGTACTTC.